This T cell receptor beta chain comes out of a study of regulatory T cells in long-lasting Graves disease. According to the study, TCR beta libraries were built with iRepertoire HTBI primers and CDR3-region Arm-PCR. Each CDR3 protein gets one entry after TCRdb re-called the multiplex PCR reads with MiXCR. The sample holds around 400,000 distinct CDR3 sequences, less than 30% seen once. Overall study findings and caveats: Persistent disease was associated with favored TRBV28 usage and with favored use of TRBJ1-2 and TRBJ2-5.

With respect to this clonotype: Its antigen is unknown.

This sample's time point: persistent/refractory GD, antithyroid drugs over 5 years with positive TRAb. RNA from PBMCs was the source of the TCR library. Graves' disease was diagnosed by American Thyroid Association guidelines. After removal of 6 bases from V and 4 bases from J, the junction contained 5 bases not matched to a gene. The CDR3 is 14 amino acids. Looked up from germline, CDR1 is WSHSY and CDR2 is SAAADI. The source was peripheral blood mononuclear cells (PBMCs), collected when the disease was refractory, from a patient treated with antithyroid drugs. This receptor was identified in a woman aged 40 to 55 with Graves disease. The rearrangement uses TRBV10-2 and TRBJ1-4, with 7 positions matching TRBD1. Here the CDR3 DNA reads TGCGCCAGCAGGGGACAGTCCTTTAATGAAAAACTGTTTTTT. Protein sequence: CASRGQSFNEKLFF.